This T cell receptor (beta chain) came from a study of spatial heterogeneity in lung cancer. This clonotype came up many times. Antigen: not known. TCRdb reprocessed the 5' RACE reads via MiXCR and lists one record per CDR3 protein. The sample yields about 92,000 distinct CDR3 sequences, about an eighth seen once. Time point denoted: sample taken at primary tumor resection. Samples were donated by 72 untreated early-stage non-small cell lung cancer patients. Points from the study as a whole: Tumor TCRs that were ubiquitous and expanded showed up in blood more at resection than follow-up.

The CDR3 has 13 amino acids. Trimming cost V 5 bases and J 6 bases, with 12 bases left between them. Looked up from germline, CDR1 is MNHEY and CDR2 is SMNVEV (reference sequence). This chain joins TRBV27 and TRBJ2-3; D may be TRBD1 (7 bases). The sequencing here drew on PBMCs, taken at surgery. The clonotype was recovered from a male donor with early-stage non-small cell lung cancer. The CDR3 DNA reads TGTGCCAGCAGTAGACAGGGAGGCGATACGCAGTATTTT. Translated, it gives CASSRQGGDTQYF.